This T cell receptor (beta chain) emerged from a study of OX40 agonist ivuxolimab in advanced cancers. A few counts support this clone. Germline V gene lookup returns CDR1 MDHEN and CDR2 SYDVKM. The length of the CDR3 is 11 residues. The germline V and J ends were trimmed by 4 bases and 4 bases, with 4 bases remaining between them. Produced via immunoSEQ multiplex PCR; TCRdb's table is partial and in-frame only. This sample has about 53,000 clones; more than 75% occur once, and the top ten carry approximately 2.3%. The input for sequencing was CD4+ or CD8+ T cells sorted from blood, taken in a trial of the OX40 agonist ivuxolimab. This chain uses TRBV28 with TRBJ1-2; D ambiguous. The sequence came from an adult with an advanced solid tumor such as melanoma, head and neck, liver or kidney cancer. CDR3 bases: TGTGCCAGCAGTTCATCCTATGGCTACACCTTC. Translation gives CASSSSYGYTF.